This TCR beta chain is drawn from a study of identical twins (dated by TCRdb to the mid-2010s). Background on the whole study: To test whether fetal clonotypes persist, this study deep-sequenced TCR alpha and beta repertoires from monozygotic twins, from unrelated adults of various ages, and from cord blood. To rule out contamination, replicate twin experiments were performed at different times with different library preparation protocols. Broader findings and caveats from the paper: Abundant cord blood beta clonotypes had fewer insertions, young adult naive repertoires showed a similar but weaker trend, and memory repertoires showed no such trend. Compared with coincidental sharing between unrelated individuals, out-of-frame TCR alpha sequences shared between twins showed an excess of sequences with low generation probability. In monozygotic twins, recombination models systematically underestimated out-of-frame TCR alpha sharing, but the models matched the sharing seen between unrelated individuals. Zero-insertion analyses could be partly confounded by invariant T cells such as MAIT and iNKT, although diverse VJ usage argued against such confounding for most clonotypes. Because the same donors could not be followed over many years, conclusions were based on cross-sectional statistical analysis. A weaker excess of twin sharing was found in beta out-of-frame sequences because the signal-to-noise ratio was lowered by fewer shared sequences.

All donors were healthy Caucasians. Three pairs of female monozygotic twins, all aged roughly 18 to 30 years, made up the twin cohort. Positive isolation kits from Invitrogen were used to isolate the CD4+ and CD8+ T cell populations. About this clonotype itself: Its antigen is currently not known. No quality values exist for individual bases; no much larger clone is one base distant.

Measured from the cysteine to the phenylalanine, the CDR3 is 15 residues long. The DNA shown is the 45-base CDR3, in frame from base 1. V ends up 3 bases short and J 3 bases short, with an unmatched junction base count of 6. CDR1 and CDR2 (MNHEY, SVGAGI) derive from the germline V gene. The library was generated by 5' RACE. Data came from an Illumina HiSeq 2000. Template switching added a universal primer binding site, and the final cDNA carried a unique molecular identifier that allowed TCR cDNA molecules to be counted accurately. First-strand cDNA for TCR alpha and beta chains was synthesized from specific primers in the conserved constant-segment region. To control for contamination, each cDNA library was double barcoded with a SMART-Mk sample barcode plus Illumina barcodes. Two successive PCR steps introduced TruSeq adapter sequences along with Illumina sample barcodes. The TCR alpha and beta cDNA libraries were sequenced on the Illumina HiSeq platform using custom primers. The study's processing was this. MiGEC processed the raw reads to extract unique molecular identifiers, while MiXCR was used to determine the CDR3 positions. Recombination models were inferred per individual with the repgenHMM and IGoR tools using an EM algorithm. Shared clonotypes were analyzed with the tcR package in R, and sharing was normalized by the product of cloneset sizes. To study raw recombination without the effects of thymic and clonal selection, out-of-frame nonproductive sequences were analyzed. The raw public reads went through TCRdb reprocessing: fastp at Q25, MiXCR clone calling, in-frame beta chains kept. When rows share a CDR3 protein, they turn into one entry using the most common DNA and genes. TCRdb, not the authors, supplied the V and J calls. This sample lists 250,000 to 300,000 distinct CDR3 sequences; over 8.5% were detected once. Of the sample, 6% to 8.5% is held by the ten largest clones.

These data were also reused for a study on yellow fever vaccine responses in identical twins. Taken from the second paper: The authors reported that the T cell response to vaccination in identical twins appeared partly convergent and partly personalized. In the study, vaccine-responding T cell clones were precisely tracked in identical twins.

The sequenced sample was CD8+ T cells sorted from blood. The chain employs TRBV6-5 and TRBJ2-7; 9 nucleotides in the junction match TRBD2. This TCR came from a young woman in good health. The DNA sequence follows: TGTGCCAGCAGTTATCGGACTAGCGTCGTCTACGAGCAGTACTTC. It encodes CASSYRTSVVYEQYF.